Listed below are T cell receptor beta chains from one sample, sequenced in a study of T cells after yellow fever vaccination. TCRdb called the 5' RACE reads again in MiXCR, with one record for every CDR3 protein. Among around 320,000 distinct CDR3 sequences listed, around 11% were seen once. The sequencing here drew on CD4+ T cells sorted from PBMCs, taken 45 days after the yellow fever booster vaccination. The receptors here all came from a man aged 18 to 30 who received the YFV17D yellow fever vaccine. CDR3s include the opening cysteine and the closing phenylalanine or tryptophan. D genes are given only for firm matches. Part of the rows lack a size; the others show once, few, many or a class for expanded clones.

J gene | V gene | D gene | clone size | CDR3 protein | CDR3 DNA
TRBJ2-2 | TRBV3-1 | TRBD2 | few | CASSQGLAGETGELFF | TGTGCCAGCAGCCAGGGACTAGCGGGGGAGACCGGGGAGCTGTTTTTT
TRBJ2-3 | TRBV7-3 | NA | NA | CASSRTPSTDTQYF | TGTGCCAGCAGCAGGACGCCTAGCACAGATACGCAGTATTTT
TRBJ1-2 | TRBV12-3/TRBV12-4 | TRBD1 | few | CASSFEDREGIYGYTF | TGTGCCAGCAGTTTCGAAGACAGGGAGGGCATCTATGGCTACACCTTC
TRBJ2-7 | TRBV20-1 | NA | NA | CSASARGGRGNEQYF | TGCAGTGCTAGCGCCAGGGGAGGGCGTGGCAACGAGCAGTACTTC
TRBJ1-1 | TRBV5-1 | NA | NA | CASSPGGGQGTEAFF | TGCGCCAGCAGCCCGGGCGGGGGGCAGGGCACTGAAGCTTTCTTT
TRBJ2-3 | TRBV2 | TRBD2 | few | CASSYIPGLATDTQYF | TGTGCCAGCAGTTATATACCGGGACTAGCGACAGATACGCAGTATTTT
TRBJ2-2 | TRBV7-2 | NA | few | CASSLAFDPGRTGELFF | TGTGCCAGCAGCTTAGCTTTCGACCCAGGACGGACCGGGGAGCTGTTTTTT
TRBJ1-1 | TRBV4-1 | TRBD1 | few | CASSPHGQARGTEAFF | TGCGCCAGCAGCCCCCATGGACAGGCTCGGGGGACTGAAGCTTTCTTT
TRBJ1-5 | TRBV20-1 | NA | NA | CSVKYSNQPQHF | TGCAGTGTCAAGTATAGCAATCAGCCCCAGCATTTT
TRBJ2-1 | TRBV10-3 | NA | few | CATGPWERGEQFF | TGTGCCACCGGGCCATGGGAACGGGGTGAGCAGTTCTTC
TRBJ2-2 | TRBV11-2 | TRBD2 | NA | CASRRSGGVTGELFF | TGTGCCAGCCGGCGCAGCGGGGGGGTCACCGGGGAGCTGTTTTTT
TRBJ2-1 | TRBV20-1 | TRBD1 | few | CSAQTGGNYNEQFF | TGCAGTGCTCAGACAGGGGGTAACTACAATGAGCAGTTCTTC
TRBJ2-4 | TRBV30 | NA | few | CAWSDSAIQYF | TGTGCCTGGTCAGACTCGGCCATTCAGTACTTC
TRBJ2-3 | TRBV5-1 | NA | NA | CASSPTRMTDTQYF | TGCGCCAGCAGCCCAACCAGGATGACAGATACGCAGTATTTT
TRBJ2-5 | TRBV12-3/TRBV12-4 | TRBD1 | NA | CASSDRDRGFETQYF | TGTGCCAGCAGTGACCGGGACAGGGGATTTGAGACCCAGTACTTC
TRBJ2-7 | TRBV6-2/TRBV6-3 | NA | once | CASTSRTTEEQYF | TGTGCCAGCACGTCCAGGACGACGGAGGAGCAGTACTTC
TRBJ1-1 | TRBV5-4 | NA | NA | CASGGGAFF | TGTGCCAGCGGCGGCGGAGCTTTCTTT
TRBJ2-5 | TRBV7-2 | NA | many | CASSFNWGGEETQYF | TGTGCCAGCTCCTTTAACTGGGGCGGGGAAGAGACCCAGTACTTC
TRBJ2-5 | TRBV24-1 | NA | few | CATSAAGVETQYF | TGTGCCACCAGTGCTGCAGGCGTAGAGACCCAGTACTTC
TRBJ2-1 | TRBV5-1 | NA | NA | CASSLTGFYNEQFF | TGCGCCAGCAGCTTGACAGGGTTCTACAATGAGCAGTTCTTC
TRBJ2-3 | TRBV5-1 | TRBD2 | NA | CASSLELAGSTDTQYF | TGCGCCAGCAGCTTGGAGCTAGCGGGGAGCACAGATACGCAGTATTTT
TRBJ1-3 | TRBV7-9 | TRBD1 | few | CASSLTRRGGQWEHTIYF | TGTGCCAGCAGCTTAACTCGCCGCGGGGGACAGTGGGAACACACCATATATTTT
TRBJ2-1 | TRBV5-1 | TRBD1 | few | CASSYRGHEQFF | TGCGCCAGCAGCTACAGGGGCCATGAGCAGTTCTTC
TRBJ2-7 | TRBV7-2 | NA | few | CASSLAGSRSYEQYF | TGTGCCAGCAGCTTAGCGGGGAGTAGATCTTACGAGCAGTACTTC
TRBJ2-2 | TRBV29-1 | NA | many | CSGEGTGELFF | TGCAGCGGTGAAGGGACCGGGGAGCTGTTTTTT
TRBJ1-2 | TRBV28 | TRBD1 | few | CAGLAPGTADYTF | TGTGCCGGCCTTGCGCCCGGGACAGCAGATTACACCTTC
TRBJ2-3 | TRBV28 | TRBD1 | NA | CASKGFRGSTDTQYF | TGTGCCAGCAAGGGGTTCAGGGGGTCCACAGATACGCAGTATTTT
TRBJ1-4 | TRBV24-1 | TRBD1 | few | CATSDSRTGDEKLFF | TGTGCCACCAGTGATTCCCGGACAGGGGATGAAAAACTGTTTTTT
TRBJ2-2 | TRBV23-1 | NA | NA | CASSRREAYTGELFF | TGCGCCAGCAGTCGAAGAGAGGCCTACACCGGGGAGCTGTTTTTT
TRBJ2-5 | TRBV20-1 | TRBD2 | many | CSAPIPGLGETQYF | TGCAGTGCTCCCATTCCCGGACTAGGAGAGACCCAGTACTTC
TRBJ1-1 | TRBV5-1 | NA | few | CASSLLNSGLNTEAFF | TGCGCCAGCAGCCTACTCAATTCAGGGTTGAACACTGAAGCTTTCTTT
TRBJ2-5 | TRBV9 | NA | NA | CASSVVSDQETQYF | TGTGCCAGCAGCGTAGTTTCAGACCAAGAGACCCAGTACTTC
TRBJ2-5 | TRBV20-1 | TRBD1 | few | CSASPVGQGLKETQYF | TGCAGTGCTAGCCCCGTGGGACAGGGCTTGAAAGAGACCCAGTACTTC
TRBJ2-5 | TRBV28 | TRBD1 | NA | CASSFPQGARETQYF | TGTGCCAGCAGTTTTCCCCAGGGGGCAAGAGAGACCCAGTACTTC
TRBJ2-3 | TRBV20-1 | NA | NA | CSARGQGPDTQYF | TGCAGTGCTAGAGGGCAGGGGCCGGATACGCAGTATTTT
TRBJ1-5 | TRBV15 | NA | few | CATRGMGYDQPQHF | TGTGCCACCAGAGGGATGGGGTATGATCAGCCCCAGCATTTT
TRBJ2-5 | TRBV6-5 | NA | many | CASTGDQETQYF | TGTGCCAGCACAGGGGACCAAGAGACCCAGTACTTC
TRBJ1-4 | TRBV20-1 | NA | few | CSARDEAWAEEKLFF | TGCAGTGCTAGAGATGAGGCGTGGGCAGAAGAAAAACTGTTTTTT
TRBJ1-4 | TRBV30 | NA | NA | CAWALGHSGGPVEKLFF | TGTGCCTGGGCCTTAGGGCATTCAGGAGGGCCCGTGGAAAAACTGTTTTTT
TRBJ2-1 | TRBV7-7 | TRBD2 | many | CASSTGTSGRTEQFF | TGTGCTAGCAGCACTGGGACTAGCGGACGCACTGAGCAGTTCTTC
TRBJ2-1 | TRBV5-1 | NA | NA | CASSLALGGGAGYEQFF | TGCGCCAGCAGCTTGGCCCTAGGTGGGGGGGCCGGGTATGAGCAGTTCTTC
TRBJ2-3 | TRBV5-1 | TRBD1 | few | CASSLRGTGFPDTQYF | TGCGCCAGCAGCTTAAGGGGGACAGGGTTCCCAGATACGCAGTATTTT